This T cell receptor beta chain was obtained from a study of T cell changes during pregnancy in multiple sclerosis. Germline-derived CDR1 and CDR2 are MNHEY and SVGAGI. V gave up 6 bases and J gave up 5 bases; unmatched junction bases: 5. This CDR3 comprises 13 residues. Using immunoSEQ multiplex PCR, the repertoire was profiled, and TCRdb retains in-frame clones only, with some absent. The sample records approximately 30,000 clones, about 93% being singletons. The clonotype originates from a female donor with multiple sclerosis, enrolled in a pregnancy study. This specimen consisted of CD4+ T cells from peripheral blood mononuclear cells, obtained after pregnancy. The chain links TRBV6-5 to TRBJ2-7; 9 nucleotides line up with TRBD2. CDR3 amino acids: CASRIAGADEQYF. CDR3 bases: TGTGCCAGCAGGATAGCGGGAGCGGACGAGCAGTACTTC.